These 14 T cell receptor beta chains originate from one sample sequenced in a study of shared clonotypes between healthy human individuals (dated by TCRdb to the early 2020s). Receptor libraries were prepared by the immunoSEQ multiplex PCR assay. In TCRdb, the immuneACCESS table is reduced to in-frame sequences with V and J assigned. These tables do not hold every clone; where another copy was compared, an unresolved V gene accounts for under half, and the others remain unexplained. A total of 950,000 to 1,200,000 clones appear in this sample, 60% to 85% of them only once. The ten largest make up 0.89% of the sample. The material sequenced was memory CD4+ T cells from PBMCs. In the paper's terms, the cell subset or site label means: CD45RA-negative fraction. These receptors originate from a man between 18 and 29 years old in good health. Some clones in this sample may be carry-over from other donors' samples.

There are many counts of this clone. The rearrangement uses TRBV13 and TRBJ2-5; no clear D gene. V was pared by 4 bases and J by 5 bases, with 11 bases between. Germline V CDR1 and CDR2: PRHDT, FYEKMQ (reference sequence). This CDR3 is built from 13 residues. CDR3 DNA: TGTGCCAGCAGCTCCCCCGCCAGGGAGACCCAGTACTTC. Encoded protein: CASSSPARETQYF.

The CDR3 reads CASSVDRGGFNEQFF. The CDR3 DNA is TGTGCCAGCAGTGTCGACAGGGGAGGTTTCAATGAGCAGTTCTTC. The chain uses TRBV6-1 and TRBJ2-1; 8 nucleotides align to TRBD1. This CDR3 comprises 15 residues. Trimming removed 4 bases from V and 6 bases from J; junction bases left unmatched: 8. The germline V gene has CDR1 MNHNS and CDR2 SASEGT.

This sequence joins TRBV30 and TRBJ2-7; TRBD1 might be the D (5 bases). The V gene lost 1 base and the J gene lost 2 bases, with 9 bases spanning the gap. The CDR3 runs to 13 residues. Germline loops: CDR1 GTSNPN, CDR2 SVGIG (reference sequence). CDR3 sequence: CAWSEGSPYEQYF. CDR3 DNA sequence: TGTGCCTGGAGTGAGGGGTCCCCCTACGAGCAGTACTTC.

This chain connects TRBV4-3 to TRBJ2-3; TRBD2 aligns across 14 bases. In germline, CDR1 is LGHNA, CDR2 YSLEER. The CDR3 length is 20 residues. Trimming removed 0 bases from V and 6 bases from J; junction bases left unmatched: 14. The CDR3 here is CASSQEGGTSGSPRSDTQYF. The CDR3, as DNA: TGCGCCAGCAGCCAAGAGGGGGGGACTAGCGGGAGTCCCCGATCGGATACGCAGTATTTT.

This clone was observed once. The CDR3 sequence: CASSATAHEQYF. The CDR3 DNA is TGTGCCAGCAGTGCGACAGCCCACGAGCAGTACTTC. The chain recombines TRBV6-1 with TRBJ2-7, with D possibly matching TRBD1 (5 bases). V lost 4 bases to trimming and J lost 5 bases, with 9 bases between them. The CDR3 consists of 12 residues. Germline V gene data show CDR1 as MNHNS and CDR2 as SASEGT.

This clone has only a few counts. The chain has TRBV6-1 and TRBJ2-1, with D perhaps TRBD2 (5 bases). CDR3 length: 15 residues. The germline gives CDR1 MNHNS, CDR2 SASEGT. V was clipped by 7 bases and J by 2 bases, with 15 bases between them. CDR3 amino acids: CASMGNTGTYNEQFF. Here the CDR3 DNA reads TGTGCCAGCATGGGGAATACGGGGACCTACAATGAGCAGTTCTTC.

The DNA of the CDR3 is TGTGCCAGCAGCTTGGGGGGAACAACTAATGAAAAACTGTTTTTT. Encoded protein: CASSLGGTTNEKLFF. This chain joins TRBV5-4 and TRBJ1-4; no clear D. The germline gives CDR1 SGHNT, CDR2 YYREEE (reference sequence). The CDR3 spans 15 residues. V was trimmed by 0 bases and J by 0 bases, leaving 6 bases between them.

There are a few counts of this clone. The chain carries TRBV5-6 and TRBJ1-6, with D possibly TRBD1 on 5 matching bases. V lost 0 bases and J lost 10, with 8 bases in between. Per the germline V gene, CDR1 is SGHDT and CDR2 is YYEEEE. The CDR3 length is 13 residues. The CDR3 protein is CASSLAGRSPLHF. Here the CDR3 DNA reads TGTGCCAGCAGCTTGGCAGGGAGGTCACCCCTCCACTTT.

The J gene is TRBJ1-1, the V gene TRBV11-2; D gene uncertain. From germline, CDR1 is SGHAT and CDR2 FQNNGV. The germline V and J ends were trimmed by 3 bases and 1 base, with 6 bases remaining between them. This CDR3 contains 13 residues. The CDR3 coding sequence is TGTGCCAGCAGCTTCGCCCCGAACACTGAAGCTTTCTTT. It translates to CASSFAPNTEAFF.

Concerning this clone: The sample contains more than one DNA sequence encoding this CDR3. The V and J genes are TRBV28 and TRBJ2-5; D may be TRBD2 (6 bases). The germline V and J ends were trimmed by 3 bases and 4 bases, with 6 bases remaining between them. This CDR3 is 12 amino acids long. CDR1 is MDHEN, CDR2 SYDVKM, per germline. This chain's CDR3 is CASSFGGETQYF. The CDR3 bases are TGTGCCAGCAGTTTCGGGGGAGAGACCCAGTACTTC.

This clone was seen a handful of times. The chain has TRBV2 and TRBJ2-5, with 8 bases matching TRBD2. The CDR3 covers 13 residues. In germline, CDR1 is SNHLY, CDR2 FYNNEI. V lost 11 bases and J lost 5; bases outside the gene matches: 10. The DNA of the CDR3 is TGTGCCGGCCGGGGGGGGAACCTGGAGACCCAGTACTTC. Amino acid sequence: CAGRGGNLETQYF.

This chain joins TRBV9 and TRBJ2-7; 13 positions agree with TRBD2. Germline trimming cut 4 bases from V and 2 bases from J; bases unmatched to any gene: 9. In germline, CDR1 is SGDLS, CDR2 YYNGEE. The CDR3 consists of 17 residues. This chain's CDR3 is CASSRYGTSGTTYEQYF. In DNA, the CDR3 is TGTGCCAGCAGCCGATATGGGACTAGCGGGACCACCTACGAGCAGTACTTC.

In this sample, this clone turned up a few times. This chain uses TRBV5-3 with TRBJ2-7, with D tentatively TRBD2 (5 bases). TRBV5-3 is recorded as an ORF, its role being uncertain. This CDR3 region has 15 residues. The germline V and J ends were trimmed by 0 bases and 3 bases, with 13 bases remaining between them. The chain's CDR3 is CARSLECLALYEQYF. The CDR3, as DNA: TGTGCCAGAAGCTTGGAGTGTCTAGCTCTCTACGAGCAGTACTTC.

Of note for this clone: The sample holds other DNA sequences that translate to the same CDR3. DNA for the CDR3: TGTGCCAGCAGCGTTGATGTGGATACGCAGTATTTT. This encodes CASSVDVDTQYF. This rearrangement joins TRBV9 to TRBJ2-3; D is ambiguous. This CDR3 is built from 12 residues. Per the germline V gene, CDR1 is SGDLS and CDR2 is YYNGEE. V was pared by 2 bases and J by 6 bases, with 7 bases between.